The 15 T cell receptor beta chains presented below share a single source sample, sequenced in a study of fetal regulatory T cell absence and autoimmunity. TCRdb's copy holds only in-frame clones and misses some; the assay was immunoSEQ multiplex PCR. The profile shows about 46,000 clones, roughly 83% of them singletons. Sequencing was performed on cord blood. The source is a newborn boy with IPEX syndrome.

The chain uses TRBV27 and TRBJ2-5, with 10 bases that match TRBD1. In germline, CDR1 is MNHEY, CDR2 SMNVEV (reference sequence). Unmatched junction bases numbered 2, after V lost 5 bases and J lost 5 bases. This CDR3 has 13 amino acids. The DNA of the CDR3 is TGTGCCAGCAGTGACAGGGGGCGGGAGACCCAGTACTTC. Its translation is CASSDRGRETQYF.

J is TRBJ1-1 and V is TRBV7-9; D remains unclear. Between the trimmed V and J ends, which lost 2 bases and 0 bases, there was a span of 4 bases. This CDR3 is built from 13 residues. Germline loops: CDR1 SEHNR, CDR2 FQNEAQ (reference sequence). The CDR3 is CASSLQMNTEAFF. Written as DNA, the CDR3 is TGTGCCAGCAGCTTACAAATGAACACTGAAGCTTTCTTT.

This chain's CDR3 is CASSPAGGNEQYF. CDR3 DNA: TGTGCCAGCTCACCAGCGGGGGGGAACGAGCAGTACTTC. This sequence joins TRBV18 and TRBJ2-7; 9 positions match TRBD2. Germline V CDR1 and CDR2: KGHSH, LQKENI. CDR3 length equals 13 residues. J lost 5 bases, V lost 2 bases, and 1 base had no gene match.

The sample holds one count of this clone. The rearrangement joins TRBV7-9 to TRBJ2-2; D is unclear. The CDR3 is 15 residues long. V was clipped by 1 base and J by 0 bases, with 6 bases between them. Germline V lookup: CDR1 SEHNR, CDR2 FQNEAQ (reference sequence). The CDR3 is CASSLGSANTGELFF. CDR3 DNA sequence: TGTGCCAGCAGCTTAGGGTCTGCGAACACCGGGGAGCTGTTTTTT.

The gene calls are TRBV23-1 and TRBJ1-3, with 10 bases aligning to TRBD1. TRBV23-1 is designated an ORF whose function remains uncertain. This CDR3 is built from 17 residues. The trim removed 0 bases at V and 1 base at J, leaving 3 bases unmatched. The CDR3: CASSQSTGGKSGNTIYF. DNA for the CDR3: TGCGCCAGCAGTCAATCGACAGGGGGCAAGTCTGGAAACACCATATATTTT.

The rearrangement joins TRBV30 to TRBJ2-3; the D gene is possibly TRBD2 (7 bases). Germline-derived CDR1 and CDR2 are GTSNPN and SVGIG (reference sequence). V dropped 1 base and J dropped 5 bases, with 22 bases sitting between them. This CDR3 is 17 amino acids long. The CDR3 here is CAWSAPVGRGYRDTQYF. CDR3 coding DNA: TGTGCCTGGAGTGCCCCGGTTGGGAGGGGGTACAGAGATACGCAGTATTTT. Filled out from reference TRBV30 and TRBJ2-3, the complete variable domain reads SQTIHQWPATLVQPVGSPLSLECTVEGTSNPNLYWYRQAAGRGLQLLFYSVGIGQISSEVPQNLSASRPQDRQFILSSKKLLLSDSGFYLCAWSAPVGRGYRDTQYFGPGTRLTVL.

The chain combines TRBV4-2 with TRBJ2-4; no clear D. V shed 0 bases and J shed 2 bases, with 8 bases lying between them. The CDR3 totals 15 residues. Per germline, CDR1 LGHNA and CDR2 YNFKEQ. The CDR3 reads CASSQDRSSKNIQYF. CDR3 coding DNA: TGTGCCAGCAGCCAAGATCGGTCATCCAAAAACATTCAGTACTTC.

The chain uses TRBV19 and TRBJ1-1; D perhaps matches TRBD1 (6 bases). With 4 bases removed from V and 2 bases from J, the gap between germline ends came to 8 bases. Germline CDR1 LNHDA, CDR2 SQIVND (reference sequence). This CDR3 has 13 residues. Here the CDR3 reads CASSTGHNTEAFF. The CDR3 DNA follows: TGTGCCAGTAGTACGGGACACAACACTGAAGCTTTCTTT.

CDR3 sequence: CASSARLARSTDTQYF. The CDR3 bases are TGTGCCAGCAGCGCCAGACTAGCACGTAGCACAGATACGCAGTATTTT. V gene TRBV11-2 combines with J gene TRBJ2-3, with 7 bases that match TRBD2. The CDR3 has 16 residues. CDR1 and CDR2 from the germline V gene are SGHAT and FQNNGV. V dropped 5 bases and J dropped 0; count of bases not matched to a gene: 8.

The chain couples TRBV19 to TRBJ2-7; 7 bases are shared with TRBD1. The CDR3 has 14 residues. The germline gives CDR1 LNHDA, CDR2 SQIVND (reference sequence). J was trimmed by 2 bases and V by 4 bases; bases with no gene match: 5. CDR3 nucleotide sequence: TGTGCCAGTAGTACCAACAGGGGACCCTACGAGCAGTACTTC. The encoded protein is CASSTNRGPYEQYF. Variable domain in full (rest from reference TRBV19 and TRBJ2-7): DGGITQSPKYLFRKEGQNVTLSCEQNLNHDAMYWYRQDPGQGLRLIYYSQIVNDFQKGDIAEGYSVSREKKESFPLTVTSAQKNPTAFYLCASSTNRGPYEQYFGPGTRLTVT.

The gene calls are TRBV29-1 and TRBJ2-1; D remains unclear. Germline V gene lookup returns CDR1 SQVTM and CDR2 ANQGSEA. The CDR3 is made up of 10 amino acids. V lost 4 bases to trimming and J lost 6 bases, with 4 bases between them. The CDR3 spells CSVGGNEQFF. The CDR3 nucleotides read TGCAGCGTTGGTGGCAATGAGCAGTTCTTC.

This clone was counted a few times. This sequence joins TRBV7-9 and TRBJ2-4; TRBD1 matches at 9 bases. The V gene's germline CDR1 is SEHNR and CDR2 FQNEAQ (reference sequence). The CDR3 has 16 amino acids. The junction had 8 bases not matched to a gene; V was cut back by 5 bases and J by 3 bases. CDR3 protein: CASSRHRGLSKNIQYF. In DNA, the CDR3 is TGTGCCAGCAGCCGACACAGGGGGCTAAGCAAAAACATTCAGTACTTC.

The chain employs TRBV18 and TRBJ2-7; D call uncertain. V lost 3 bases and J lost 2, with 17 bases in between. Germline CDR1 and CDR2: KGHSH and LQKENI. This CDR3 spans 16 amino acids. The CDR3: CASSPRVGFNAYEQYF. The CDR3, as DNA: TGTGCCAGCTCACCCCGAGTAGGGTTTAACGCCTACGAGCAGTACTTC. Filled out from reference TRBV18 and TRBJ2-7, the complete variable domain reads NAGVMQNPRHLVRRRGQEARLRCSPMKGHSHVYWYRQLPEEGLKFMVYLQKENIIDESGMPKERFSAEFPKEGPSILRIQQVVRGDSAAYFCASSPRVGFNAYEQYFGPGTRLTVT.

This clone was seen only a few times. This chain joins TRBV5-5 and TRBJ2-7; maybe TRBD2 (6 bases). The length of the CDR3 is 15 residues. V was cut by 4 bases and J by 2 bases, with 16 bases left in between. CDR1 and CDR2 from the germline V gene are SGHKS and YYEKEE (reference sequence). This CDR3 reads CASSQQGAGTYEQYF. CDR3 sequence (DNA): TGTGCCAGCAGCCAACAAGGGGCGGGGACCTACGAGCAGTACTTC.

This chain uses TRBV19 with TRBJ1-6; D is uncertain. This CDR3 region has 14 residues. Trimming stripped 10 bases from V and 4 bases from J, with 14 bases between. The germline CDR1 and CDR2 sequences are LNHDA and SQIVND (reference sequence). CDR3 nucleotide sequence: TGTGCCACCAGCCCCGGGAGATATAATTCACCCCTCCACTTT. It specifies CATSPGRYNSPLHF.